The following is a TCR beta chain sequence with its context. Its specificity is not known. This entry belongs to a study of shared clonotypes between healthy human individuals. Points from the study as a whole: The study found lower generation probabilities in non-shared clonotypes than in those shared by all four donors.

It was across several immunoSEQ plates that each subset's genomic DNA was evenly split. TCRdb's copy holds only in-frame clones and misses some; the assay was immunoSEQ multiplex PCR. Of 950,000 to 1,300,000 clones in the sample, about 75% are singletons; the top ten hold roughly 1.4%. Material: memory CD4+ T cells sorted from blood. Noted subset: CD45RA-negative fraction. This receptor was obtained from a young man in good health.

The CDR3 is CASSLQGADTQYF. In nucleotides, the CDR3 is TGTGCCAGCAGCTTACAGGGGGCAGATACGCAGTATTTT. The chain is built from TRBV5-6 and TRBJ2-3; 8 bases agree with TRBD1. In germline, CDR1 is SGHDT, CDR2 YYEEEE. This CDR3 contains 13 residues. Losses at the gene ends were 2 bases for V and 4 bases for J; bases not matched to a gene: 0.